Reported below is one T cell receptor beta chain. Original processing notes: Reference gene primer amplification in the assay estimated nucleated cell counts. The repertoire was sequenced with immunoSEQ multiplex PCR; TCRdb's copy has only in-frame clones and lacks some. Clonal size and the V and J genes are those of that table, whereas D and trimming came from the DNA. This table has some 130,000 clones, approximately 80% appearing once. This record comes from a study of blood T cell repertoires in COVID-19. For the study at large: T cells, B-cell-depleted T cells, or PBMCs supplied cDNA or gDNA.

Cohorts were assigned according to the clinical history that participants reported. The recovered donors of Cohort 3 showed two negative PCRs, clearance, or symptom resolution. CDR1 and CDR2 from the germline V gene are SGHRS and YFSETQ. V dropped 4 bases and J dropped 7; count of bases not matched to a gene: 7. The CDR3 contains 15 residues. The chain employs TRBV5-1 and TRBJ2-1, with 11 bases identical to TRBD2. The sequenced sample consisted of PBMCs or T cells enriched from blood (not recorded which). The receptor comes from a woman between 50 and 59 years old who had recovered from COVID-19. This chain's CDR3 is CASSATSGGINEQFF. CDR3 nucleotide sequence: TGCGCCAGCAGCGCCACTAGCGGGGGAATAAATGAGCAGTTCTTC.